This T cell receptor beta chain was sequenced for a study of OX40 agonist ivuxolimab in advanced cancers. On the study more broadly: Ivuxolimab, an agonist antibody against OX40 (CD134), was given to patients. General study points: The 0.1-3.0 mg/kg partial responders had among the lowest clonal expansion. Nonresponders included some who also had low normalized T-cell clonal expansion.

The data were produced by immunoSEQ multiplex PCR, yet TCRdb's version contains in-frame clones alone and is incomplete. The top ten hold around 5% of the sample, which has under 50,000 clones, more than 70% seen once. Germline CDR1 reads SGHNT; CDR2 reads YYREEE (reference sequence). This CDR3 has 15 amino acids. J was trimmed by 5 bases and V by 5 bases; bases with no gene match: 10. As for this clone: Its target is unknown.

Sequenced material: CD4+ or CD8+ T cells sorted from blood, taken in a trial of the OX40 agonist ivuxolimab. J is TRBJ2-7 and V is TRBV5-4; 10 bases are a match to TRBD2. The TCR comes from an adult with an advanced solid tumor such as melanoma, head and neck, liver or kidney cancer. CDR3 loop: CASRSSGSNPHEQYF. CDR3 nucleotides: TGTGCCAGCAGGTCTAGCGGGAGTAATCCCCACGAGCAGTACTTC.